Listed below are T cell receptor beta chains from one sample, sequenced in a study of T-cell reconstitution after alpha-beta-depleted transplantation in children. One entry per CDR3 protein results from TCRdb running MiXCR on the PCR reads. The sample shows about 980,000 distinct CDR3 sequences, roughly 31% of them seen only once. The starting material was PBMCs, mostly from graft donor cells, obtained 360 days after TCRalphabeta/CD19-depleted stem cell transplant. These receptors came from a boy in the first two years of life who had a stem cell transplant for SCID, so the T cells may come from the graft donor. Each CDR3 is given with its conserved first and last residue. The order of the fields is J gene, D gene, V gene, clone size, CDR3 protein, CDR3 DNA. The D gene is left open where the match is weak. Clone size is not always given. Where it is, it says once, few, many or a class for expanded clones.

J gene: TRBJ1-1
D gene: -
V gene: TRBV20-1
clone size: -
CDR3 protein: CSARDRSWGGTEAFF
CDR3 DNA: TGCAGTGCTAGAGACCGGTCGTGGGGTGGCACTGAAGCTTTCTTT

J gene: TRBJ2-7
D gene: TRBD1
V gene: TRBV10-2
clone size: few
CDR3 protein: CASSDRVYEQYF
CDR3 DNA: TGCGCCTCTTCGGACAGGGTGTACGAGCAGTACTTC

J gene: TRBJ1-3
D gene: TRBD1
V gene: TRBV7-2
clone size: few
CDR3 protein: CASSPRQGLYTIYF
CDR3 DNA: TGTGCCAGCAGCCCCAGACAGGGGCTCTACACCATATATTTT

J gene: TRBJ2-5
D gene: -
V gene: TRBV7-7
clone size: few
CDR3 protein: CASSLEASGETQYF
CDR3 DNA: TGTGCCAGCAGCTTAGAGGCTAGTGGCGAGACCCAGTACTTC

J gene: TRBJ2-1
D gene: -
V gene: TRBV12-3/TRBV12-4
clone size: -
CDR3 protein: CASSSQLLGSSYNEQFF
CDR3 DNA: TGTGCCAGCAGTTCACAATTACTCGGGAGCTCCTACAATGAGCAGTTCTTC

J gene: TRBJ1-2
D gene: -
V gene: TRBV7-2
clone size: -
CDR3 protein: CASSLGNSAYGYTF
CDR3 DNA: TGTGCCAGCAGCTTAGGTAACTCCGCCTATGGCTACACCTTC

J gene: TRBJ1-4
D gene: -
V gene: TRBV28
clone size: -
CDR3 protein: CASSRGTGATNEKLFF
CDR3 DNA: TGTGCCAGCAGTAGAGGTACCGGAGCAACTAATGAAAAACTGTTTTTT

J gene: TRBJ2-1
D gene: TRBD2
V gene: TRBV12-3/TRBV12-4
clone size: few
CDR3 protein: CASSPVAGTSGARGFF
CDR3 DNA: TGTGCCAGCAGTCCGGTGGCGGGGACTAGCGGGGCCCGGGGGTTCTTC

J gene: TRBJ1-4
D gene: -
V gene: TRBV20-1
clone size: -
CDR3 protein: CSAMVPEGYNEKLFF
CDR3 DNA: TGCAGTGCTATGGTCCCTGAGGGATATAATGAAAAACTGTTTTTT

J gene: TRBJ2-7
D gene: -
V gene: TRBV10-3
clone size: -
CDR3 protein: CAISESAGRSHYEQYF
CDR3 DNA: TGTGCCATCAGTGAGTCTGCAGGGAGGTCCCACTACGAGCAGTACTTC

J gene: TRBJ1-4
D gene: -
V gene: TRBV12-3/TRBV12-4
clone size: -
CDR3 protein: CASSPNRNEKLFF
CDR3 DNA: TGTGCCAGCAGCCCCAACAGGAATGAAAAACTGTTTTTT

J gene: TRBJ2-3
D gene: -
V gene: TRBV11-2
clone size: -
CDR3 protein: CASSPRSPAYTDTQYF
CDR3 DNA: TGTGCCAGCAGTCCCCGGTCCCCAGCCTACACAGATACGCAGTATTTT

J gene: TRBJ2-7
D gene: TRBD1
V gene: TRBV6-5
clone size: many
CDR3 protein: CASSYVQGDEQYF
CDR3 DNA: TGTGCCAGCAGTTACGTGCAGGGGGACGAGCAGTACTTC

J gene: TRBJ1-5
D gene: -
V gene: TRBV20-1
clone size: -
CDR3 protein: CSASWSGSNQPQHF
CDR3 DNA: TGCAGTGCTAGTTGGTCCGGCAGCAATCAGCCCCAGCATTTT

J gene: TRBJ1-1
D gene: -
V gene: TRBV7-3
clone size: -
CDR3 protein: CASSLIGDVPPEAFF
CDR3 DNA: TGTGCCAGCAGCTTAATAGGGGACGTACCTCCTGAAGCTTTCTTT